This TCR beta chain derives from a study of blood T cell repertoires in COVID-19. About the research overall: Some COVID-19 samples were acute and others convalescent; all came from the United States, Italy and Spain. The analysed material was cDNA or gDNA that came from T cells, B-cell-depleted T cells, or PBMCs.

Germline V gene lookup returns CDR1 SGHTA and CDR2 FQGTGA. V was pared by 5 bases and J by 4 bases, with 14 bases between. This CDR3 region has 14 residues. Seattle patients were enrolled during active infection and followed longitudinally. TCRdb keeps only in-frame clones here, not all; method: immunoSEQ multiplex PCR. The table lists about 120,000 clones, around 89% of them singletons. The genes are TRBV7-3 and TRBJ1-1, with TRBD1 as a possible D gene (6 bases). The TCR comes from a woman aged 55-69 years with COVID-19, enrolled during active disease. Sequencing was performed on peripheral blood. The CDR3, as DNA: TGTGCCAGCAGCCAACAGGGTCGCGGCACTGAAGCTTTCTTT. Its protein is CASSQQGRGTEAFF.